The 2 T cell receptor beta chains below all came from one sample that was sequenced in a study of blood T cell repertoires in COVID-19. Data came from immunoSEQ multiplex PCR; TCRdb stores just in-frame clones and leaves some out. The sample lists around 130,000 clones; less than 90% were seen once. The sequencing input was peripheral blood. These receptors were collected from a man in his 70s with acute or convalescent COVID-19.

The chain recombines TRBV5-6 with TRBJ2-3; 8 nucleotides match TRBD1. The CDR3 has 14 residues. J gave up 9 bases and V 3 bases, and 9 bases lay outside the gene matches. In germline, CDR1 is SGHDT, CDR2 YYEEEE. CDR3 sequence reads: CASSSPGQGRTQYF. CDR3 DNA: TGTGCCAGCAGCTCCCCCGGACAGGGTCGGACGCAGTATTTT.

This clone was recorded a few times. V and J are TRBV6-1 and TRBJ1-2, with D possibly being TRBD1 (6 bases). Trimming stripped 3 bases from V and 4 bases from J, with 6 bases between. From germline, CDR1 is MNHNS and CDR2 SASEGT. The CDR3 is made up of 12 amino acids. Here the CDR3 DNA reads TGTGCCAGCAGTGACAGGGGCTATGGCTACACCTTC. This translates into CASSDRGYGYTF.